A single T cell receptor (beta chain) is shown here with its context. This clone was observed a few times. This receptor's antigen is unknown. No qualities accompany the bases; no much larger clone lies one base away. The sample belongs to a study of beta chain features in type 1 diabetes (dated 2018 in TCRdb). For context, the study as a whole: Mean age, gender distribution, total cell number and subset yield did not differ between patients and healthy donors. Whereas all 30 or so donors provided naive and central memory subsets, regulatory and stem cell-like memory subsets were isolated from just 8 patients and roughly eight healthy donors. In the study, TCRB repertoires of sorted circulating CD4+ T cell subsets from recently diagnosed type 1 diabetes patients were compared with those of matched healthy donors. A total of approximately 100 million sorted cells were examined across all samples, and the number of cells per subset was strongly correlated with RNA yield. Results and caveats for the whole study, not just this receptor: Because the HLA sub-analyses included only small numbers of individuals, any influence of HLA type on TCRB rearrangement was left unresolved. Because cDNA rather than genomic DNA was sequenced, highly expressing activated cells could have been over-represented, although no difference in activation and CD3 levels was found between groups. Naive, central memory and regulatory TCRB repertoires appeared to be more similar among patients than among healthy donors. Fewer insertions and more nucleotide deletions at VDJ recombination sites were observed in patients with type 1 diabetes, implying thymic rearrangement abnormalities. PCR might favor shorter templates, but patient and control samples were amplified and corrected together, so any skew would affect both groups equally. In all four CD4+ subsets, TCRB CDR3 length was moderately but significantly shorter in type 1 diabetes patients.

From each donor, a single peripheral blood sample of around 120 mL on average was drawn into heparinised tubes. A BD FACSAria II was used to sort naive, central memory, regulatory and stem cell-like memory CD4+ T cells with a panel that included CD45RO, CCR7, CD25, CD127, CD95 and CD27. Purity was above 98% for every sorted population. PBMCs were isolated immediately by Lymphoprep density gradient centrifugation and stained directly without culture. So that batch effects would be minimized, each experiment stained and sorted samples in pairs, pairing one healthy donor with one patient. The germline V gene supplies CDR1 KGHSH and CDR2 LQKENI. V sheds 4 bases and J sheds 7 bases, leaving 5 bases between their ends. Spanning cysteine to phenylalanine, the CDR3 consists of 11 amino acids. The DNA shown is the 33-base CDR3, in frame from base 1. The entire isolated RNA was reverse transcribed using the High Capacity cDNA Reverse Transcription Kit, and thus expressed TCRB transcripts were sequenced. Deep immunoSEQ sequencing was performed on naive, central memory and regulatory T cell samples, with an average of roughly 4 million total reads per sample. Sorted cells were lysed in RLT buffer, and RNA was extracted using DNase-treated RNeasy Micro or Mini kits according to cell number. Each cell subset was processed separately to prevent cross-contamination, with patient and healthy donor samples processed together. The immunoSEQ multiplex PCR was used to amplify TCRB sequences from cDNA, generating 87-bp fragments that spanned the CDR3 region. Amplicons were sequenced on the Illumina HiSeq platform. The source study handled its data this way. PCR bias was corrected computationally using synthetic template baselines, and reads within Hamming distance 2 were collapsed, with unmergeable singletons discarded. Reads were aligned against IMGT to assign V, D and J genes, CDR3 length and insertions or deletions at six rearrangement sites. Within each subset, clonotype counts were normalized to the number of sorted cells before true diversity and Gini coefficients were calculated with the tcR R package. The overlap coefficient, calculated on TCRB nucleotide sequences, was used to measure repertoire sharing. Out-of-frame TCRB sequences from naive cells were analyzed to stand in for the pre-selection repertoire. As stored in TCRdb, this immuneACCESS dataset retains in-frame rearrangements with V and J assigned. A fraction of the clones does not appear; measured against another copy, unresolved V genes explain less than half of the discrepancy, and the remainder lacks a known reason. That table gives V, J and clone size, and the DNA gave D and trimming. Counted in this sample were 630,000 or so clones; 11% to 15% of them appeared once. The ten largest clones represent 0.04% of the sample.

The V gene is TRBV18 and the J gene is TRBJ1-3; the D segment cannot be called with confidence. The clonotype was recovered from a man between 18 and 29 years old with type 1 diabetes. The sequenced sample consisted of naive CD4+ T cells from blood. Explained via the paper, the cell subset or site label denotes: true naive CD4+ T cells. The nucleotide sequence is given as TGTGCCAGCTCACTCCTCAACACCATATATTTT. It translates to CASSLLNTIYF. Reference TRBV18 and TRBJ1-3 genes cover what lies past the CDR3, so the full variable domain is NAGVMQNPRHLVRRRGQEARLRCSPMKGHSHVYWYRQLPEEGLKFMVYLQKENIIDESGMPKERFSAEFPKEGPSILRIQQVVRGDSAAYFCASSLLNTIYFGEGSWLTVV.